The 20 T cell receptor beta chains below were found in one sample sequenced in a study of blood T cell repertoires in COVID-19 (dated by TCRdb to the early 2020s). The library came from the immunoSEQ multiplex PCR assay. Here the immuneACCESS table is served through TCRdb, limited to in-frame sequences with V and J called. Missing clones are a known gap in these copies; in checked studies unresolved V genes cover under half, and the rest lacks a known reason. The sample table holds 250,000 to 350,000 clones, of which approximately 90% were seen once. The ten top clones hold around 0.8% of the sample. The sample comprised peripheral blood. These receptors were obtained from a man aged 30 to 39 with acute or convalescent COVID-19.

The chain links TRBV18 to TRBJ2-2; 8 bases match TRBD1. J lost 0 bases, V lost 3 bases, and 3 bases had no gene match. This CDR3 spans 16 amino acids. Germline V CDR1 and CDR2: KGHSH, LQKENI. The DNA for the CDR3 is TGTGCCAGCTCACCGCAGGGACAGGCGAACACCGGGGAGCTGTTTTTT. Encoded protein: CASSPQGQANTGELFF.

As for this clone: Within the sample, other DNA sequences also encode this same CDR3. The chain links TRBV28 to TRBJ2-5, with unresolved D. The CDR3 loop spans 10 amino acids. V lost 6 bases to trimming and J lost 4 bases, with 3 bases between them. Germline V CDR1 and CDR2: MDHEN, SYDVKM. The CDR3 sequence: CASSRETQYF. In DNA form, the CDR3 reads TGTGCCAGCAGCCGAGAGACCCAGTACTTC.

This rearrangement joins TRBV9 to TRBJ1-1; TRBD1 agrees at 7 bases. CDR1 SGDLS and CDR2 YYNGEE come from the germline V gene. CDR3 length: 14 amino acids. V shed 6 bases and J 4 bases; nucleotides not matched to a gene: 9. The CDR3 coding sequence is TGTGCCAGCACCCAGACAGGGTGGAGCACTGAAGCTTTCTTT. This gives the protein CASTQTGWSTEAFF.

The chain links TRBV30 to TRBJ1-5; D call uncertain. V lost 1 base to trimming and J lost 0 bases, with 19 bases between them. This CDR3 contains 18 residues. The germline CDR1 and CDR2 sequences are GTSNPN and SVGIG (reference sequence). CDR3 in DNA: TGTGCCTGGAGTGAGCGATCCCTTGGAGTTTATAGCAATCAGCCCCAGCATTTT. Protein: CAWSERSLGVYSNQPQHF.

The chain carries TRBV4-2 and TRBJ1-4; 7 bases align to TRBD1. The germline CDR1 and CDR2 sequences are LGHNA and YNFKEQ. V gave up 4 bases and J gave up 11 bases; unmatched junction bases: 10. This CDR3 region has 14 residues. CDR3 DNA sequence: TGTGCCAGCAGCCCCGTGAGCGACAGGGAGAAACTGTTTTTT. It encodes CASSPVSDREKLFF.

The rearrangement links TRBV27 to TRBJ2-6; weak D call: TRBD1 (5 bases). V shed 3 bases and J shed 2 bases, with 8 bases lying between them. The germline gives CDR1 MNHEY, CDR2 SMNVEV (reference sequence). The CDR3 sequence is 15 residues long. As DNA, the CDR3 is TGTGCCAGCAGTTTCAGGGTAACTGGGGCCAACGTCCTGACTTTC. Its translation: CASSFRVTGANVLTF.

V is TRBV6-1 and J is TRBJ2-2, with D possibly matching TRBD2 (6 bases). The V end was cut by 3 bases, the J end by 0 bases, with 8 bases between. This CDR3 comprises 15 residues. Germline lookup yields CDR1 MNHNS and CDR2 SASEGT. CDR3 loop: CASSELAANTGELFF. CDR3 bases: TGTGCCAGCAGTGAGTTAGCGGCGAACACCGGGGAGCTGTTTTTT.

The V and J genes are TRBV29-1 and TRBJ1-3; unclear D gene. In germline, CDR1 is SQVTM, CDR2 ANQGSEA. There are 13 residues in the CDR3. The V end lost 4 bases, the J end lost 0 bases, and 7 bases lay between the germline ends. In DNA form, the CDR3 reads TGCAGCGTTGGAGGGAGCTCTGGAAACACCATATATTTT. It encodes CSVGGSSGNTIYF.

This clone has a single count. The chain carries TRBV3-1 (or the pseudogene TRBV3-2) and TRBJ2-5; perhaps TRBD2 as D (6 bases). The germline gives CDR1 LGHDT, CDR2 YNNKEL (reference sequence). The CDR3 covers 13 residues. Trimming removed 7 bases from V and 4 bases from J, with 13 bases in between. The CDR3, as DNA: TGTGCCAGCAATGTGCGGGGCGCAGAGACCCAGTACTTC. Translation gives CASNVRGAETQYF.

The chain employs TRBV18 and TRBJ2-5; 8 bases fit TRBD1. V lost 3 bases, J lost 5 bases, and 8 bases stayed unmatched. The CDR3 extends over 15 amino acids. Germline CDR1 and CDR2: KGHSH and LQKENI. This CDR3 reads CASSPQGAVKETQYF. Here the CDR3 DNA reads TGTGCCAGCTCACCGCAGGGGGCGGTCAAGGAGACCCAGTACTTC. Combining the CDR3 with reference TRBV18 and TRBJ2-5 gives the whole variable domain NAGVMQNPRHLVRRRGQEARLRCSPMKGHSHVYWYRQLPEEGLKFMVYLQKENIIDESGMPKERFSAEFPKEGPSILRIQQVVRGDSAAYFCASSPQGAVKETQYFGPGTRLLVL.

CDR3 protein: CASSLASGVPTYEQYF. Written as DNA, the CDR3 is TGTGCCAGCAGCTTAGCATCAGGGGTTCCCACCTACGAGCAGTACTTC. The chain links TRBV11-2 to TRBJ2-7, with D possibly being TRBD1 (6 bases). V was clipped by 1 base and J by 2 bases, with 15 bases between them. Germline CDR1 reads SGHAT; CDR2 reads FQNNGV. This CDR3 has 16 amino acids.

The chain uses TRBV12-3 or TRBV12-4 and TRBJ2-2; D may be TRBD1 (6 bases). This CDR3 spans 13 amino acids. V lost 8 bases and J 1 base, leaving 8 bases between the germline ends. CDR3 sequence (DNA): TGTGCCAGCGGGACACAGAACACCGGGGAGCTGTTTTTT. Amino acid sequence: CASGTQNTGELFF.

CDR3 protein: CASSPQGATTNEKLFF. Here the CDR3 DNA reads TGTGCCAGCTCACCACAGGGGGCGACAACTAATGAAAAACTGTTTTTT. This chain links TRBV18 with TRBJ1-4; TRBD1 matches at 7 bases. Germline CDR1 and CDR2: KGHSH and LQKENI. Trimming removed 1 base from V and 0 bases from J; junction bases left unmatched: 2. CDR3 length equals 16 residues.

CDR3 DNA: TGTGCCACCCGGCGGTCAGGGGCCGATTCCTATGGCTACACCTTC. It codes for CATRRSGADSYGYTF. This rearrangement joins TRBV15 to TRBJ1-2; perhaps TRBD1 as D (6 bases). Trimming removed 8 bases from V and 4 bases from J, with 20 bases in between. The germline V gene encodes CDR1 LNHNV and CDR2 YYDKDF (reference sequence). The CDR3 consists of 15 residues.

The rearrangement links TRBV18 to TRBJ1-2; D might be TRBD1 (6 bases). Trimming took off 2 bases at V and 5 bases at J, with 15 bases between the two ends. CDR1 is KGHSH and CDR2 is LQKENI in the germline V gene. The CDR3 covers 15 residues. The CDR3 nucleotides are TGTGCCAGCTCACCAGCTACCCGACAGGAGTATGGCTACACCTTC. Protein sequence: CASSPATRQEYGYTF. The variable domain in full, completed from reference TRBV18 and TRBJ1-2, reads NAGVMQNPRHLVRRRGQEARLRCSPMKGHSHVYWYRQLPEEGLKFMVYLQKENIIDESGMPKERFSAEFPKEGPSILRIQQVVRGDSAAYFCASSPATRQEYGYTFGSGTRLTVV.

A few counts support this clone. The chain joins TRBV5-1 to TRBJ1-2; 9 bases agree with TRBD1. Per germline, CDR1 SGHRS and CDR2 YFSETQ. This CDR3 is built from 16 residues. Losses at the gene ends were 2 bases for V and 7 bases for J; bases not matched to a gene: 12. CDR3 loop: CASSLRAGTGLVGYTF. The CDR3 DNA follows: TGCGCCAGCAGCTTAAGGGCCGGGACAGGGTTGGTTGGCTACACCTTC.

The chain has TRBV9 and TRBJ2-2; TRBD1 matches at 9 bases. Germline V gives CDR1 SGDLS, CDR2 YYNGEE. The CDR3 runs to 13 residues. Trimming cost V 3 bases and J 6 bases; bases outside gene matches: 0. The DNA for the CDR3 is TGTGCCAGCAGCGGGGACAGGGCCGGGGAGCTGTTTTTT. Its protein product is CASSGDRAGELFF.

This chain joins TRBV15 and TRBJ2-1, with a possible D match to TRBD2 (5 bases). Germline CDR1 is LNHNV and CDR2 is YYDKDF (reference sequence). The CDR3 covers 16 residues. The V gene lost 1 base and the J gene lost 4 bases, with 14 bases spanning the gap. CDR3 sequence reads: CATSRVGDGKYNEQFF. DNA for the CDR3: TGTGCCACCAGCAGAGTAGGCGACGGGAAATACAATGAGCAGTTCTTC.

The rearrangement joins TRBV24-1 to TRBJ2-1; perhaps TRBD1 as D (6 bases). V lost 3 bases to trimming and J lost 2 bases, with 16 bases between them. This CDR3 comprises 17 residues. The germline CDR1 and CDR2 sequences are KGHDR and SFDVKD. The CDR3 here is CATSDPSQGRAYNEQFF. The CDR3 bases are TGTGCCACCAGTGATCCCTCCCAGGGGCGAGCCTACAATGAGCAGTTCTTC.

The chain couples TRBV6-4 to TRBJ1-6; D uncertain. There are 13 residues in the CDR3. The V gene lost 4 bases and the J gene lost 11 bases, with 12 bases spanning the gap. Germline V lookup: CDR1 MRHNA, CDR2 SNTAGT. This CDR3 reads CASSVFEGAPLHF. DNA of the CDR3: TGTGCCAGCAGTGTGTTTGAGGGAGCACCCCTCCACTTT.